This T cell receptor beta chain was captured in a study of response to subunit inactivated influenza vaccine. TCRdb re-analysed the RT-PCR reads in MiXCR, keeping a single row per CDR3 protein. The sample lists around 750,000 distinct CDR3 sequences; 21% were seen once. This clonotype was seen ten or more times. What it binds is not known. The CDR3 spans 14 residues. V lost 4 bases to trimming and J lost 5 bases; unmatched junction nucleotides: 5. Broader study findings: T cells newly recruited by each seasonal influenza vaccination are few, the authors suggested.

The sequencing used PBMCs from blood, collected less than 6 days after vaccination. This TCR came from a man aged 45-65 years who received an inactivated influenza vaccine. The chain employs TRBV12-3 or TRBV12-4 and TRBJ2-5, with 9 bases lining up with TRBD1. CDR3 DNA sequence: TGTGCCAGCAGTTCGGGACAGGGAGTGGAGACCCAGTACTTC. It codes for CASSSGQGVETQYF.